The T cell receptor (beta chain) under discussion was sequenced for a study of monozygotic twins with cystic fibrosis. Study at large: Library input was approximately 3.1 micrograms of fragmented DNA, with roughly 15 PCR cycles. General study points: J usage was most co-twin-similar in 8 of 16 pairs, V in 13. Low clonality (median approximately 0.0095) suggested a mostly naive repertoire. Shared CDR3 numbers were not associated with age, concordance or severity.

Libraries were prepared by immunoSEQ multiplex PCR; TCRdb keeps only in-frame clonotypes and omits some of them. The sample consists of 30,000 to 45,000 clones, about 87% of them appearing once. In the case of this clone: No antigen is known for it.

CDR1 and CDR2 (germline): SEHNR, FQNEAQ (reference sequence). The V and J ends lost 5 bases and 0 bases respectively, with 20 bases between them. This CDR3 comprises 17 residues. The chain joins TRBV7-9 to TRBJ2-7, with TRBD2 as a possible D gene (6 bases). The sequence came from a girl aged 2 to 10 with cystic fibrosis. The source material was blood. DNA of the CDR3: TGTGCCAGCAGCCTACCTGAGGGACTCCCGAGCTCCTACGAGCAGTACTTC. The encoded protein is CASSLPEGLPSSYEQYF.